This is a list of T cell receptor beta chains from one sample in a study of T cells in Graves' hyperthyroidism and ophthalmopathy. Each CDR3 protein is one row after TCRdb ran MiXCR on the multiplex PCR reads. The sample has more than 600,000 distinct CDR3 sequences, 16% seen once. The sample consisted of blood. The receptors shown here come from a man aged 18 to 30 with Graves' hyperthyroidism. The CDR3 runs from the conserved cysteine through the conserved F or W. The D gene is left open where the match is weak. For some rows the clone size is stated as once, few or many, or as a class when expanded; others skip it.

v_gene	abundance	j_gene	d_gene	CDR3aa	CDR3nt
TRBV7-6	few	TRBJ1-6	TRBD1	CASSDKFRGGRSPLHF	TGTGCCAGCAGCGACAAGTTCCGAGGGGGCCGATCACCCCTCCACTTT
TRBV20-1	many	TRBJ1-2	NA	CSALPSYGYTF	TGCAGTGCTCTACCCAGCTATGGCTACACCTTC
TRBV14	few	TRBJ2-3	TRBD2	CASSQEKPGLPTDTQYF	TGTGCCAGCAGCCAAGAAAAACCGGGACTACCCACAGATACGCAGTATTTT
TRBV15	many	TRBJ1-1	NA	CATSSHLDNAEAFF	TGTGCCACCAGCAGTCACCTCGACAACGCTGAAGCTTTCTTT
TRBV2	many	TRBJ2-7	TRBD1	CASSDGRGFSYEQYF	TGTGCCAGCAGTGACGGCAGGGGGTTCTCCTACGAGCAGTACTTC
TRBV4-1	NA	TRBJ1-1	TRBD1	CASSQGDRPMNTEAFF	TGCGCCAGCAGCCAGGGGGACAGGCCGATGAACACTGAAGCTTTCTTT
TRBV5-5	few	TRBJ2-1	TRBD2	CASSSSTSGRRGEQFF	TGTGCCAGCAGTTCCTCGACTAGCGGGAGACGGGGTGAGCAGTTCTTC
TRBV30	NA	TRBJ1-5	NA	CAWKSTTANQPQHF	TGTGCCTGGAAGTCTACGACGGCTAATCAGCCCCAGCATTTT
TRBV20-1	few	TRBJ2-2	TRBD2	CSARNPGLADTGELFF	TGCAGTGCTAGGAACCCGGGACTAGCGGACACCGGGGAGCTGTTTTTT
TRBV18	many	TRBJ2-1	TRBD2	CASSPRSLAGGPTYNEQFF	TGTGCCAGCTCACCACGGTCCCTAGCGGGAGGACCAACCTACAATGAGCAGTTCTTC